The 12 T cell receptor beta chains listed next were all sequenced from one sample in a study of shared clonotypes between healthy human individuals. The table came from immunoSEQ multiplex PCR; TCRdb's copy has only in-frame clones and leaves some out. The table lists 550,000 to 850,000 clones, 55% to 75% of them singletons. Sequenced sample: memory CD4+ T cells sorted from blood. Subset: CD45RA-negative fraction. Source of these receptors: a woman aged 25 to 45 in good health.

Only a few counts were recorded for this clone. V usage is TRBV10-3 and J usage is TRBJ1-3; 7 nucleotides match TRBD1. The length of the CDR3 is 14 residues. V lost 5 bases, J lost 3 bases, and 4 bases stayed unmatched. Germline values: CDR1 ENHRY, CDR2 SYGVKD. CDR3 loop: CAISTGAGGNTIYF. The CDR3 DNA is TGTGCCATCAGTACAGGGGCAGGTGGAAACACCATATATTTT.

This clone was seen a handful of times. The chain combines TRBV4-1 with TRBJ2-5; 8 bases agree with TRBD2. The CDR3 runs 15 residues. J gave up 4 bases and V 6 bases, and 10 bases lay outside the gene matches. Germline V lookup: CDR1 MGHRA, CDR2 YSYEKL. In DNA form, the CDR3 reads TGCGCCAGCAGAAGAAGCGGGAGCGACGTAGAGACCCAGTACTTC. Residues: CASRRSGSDVETQYF.

This CDR3 is CASSELAGTYNEQFF. The CDR3 DNA reads TGTGCCAGCAGCGAACTAGCGGGGACATACAATGAGCAGTTCTTC. This chain joins TRBV11-3 and TRBJ2-1, with TRBD2 identical over 10 bases. Trimming removed 5 bases from V and 4 bases from J; junction bases left unmatched: 5. The CDR3 has 15 amino acids. Germline V CDR1 and CDR2: SGHNT, YENEEA.

V is TRBV4-2 and J is TRBJ2-7; D call uncertain. Germline V gene data show CDR1 as LGHNA and CDR2 as YNFKEQ. The CDR3 is 12 residues long. Between the trimmed V and J ends, which lost 6 bases and 7 bases, there was a span of 13 bases. This CDR3 is CASSADSGEQYF. Written as DNA, the CDR3 is TGTGCCAGCAGTGCAGACTCGGGTGAGCAGTACTTC.

This chain joins TRBV10-3 and TRBJ2-3, with TRBD1 matching 8 bases. This CDR3 has 17 amino acids. Germline CDR1 ENHRY, CDR2 SYGVKD. Trimming took 2 bases from V and 3 from J; bases not matched to a gene: 10. The CDR3 region is CAISERGQGQVTDTQYF. In nucleotides, the CDR3 is TGTGCCATCAGTGAGCGAGGACAGGGACAGGTAACAGATACGCAGTATTTT.

The chain has TRBV4-1 and TRBJ1-5, with D hard to call. Trimming took 4 bases from V and 0 from J, leaving 13 bases between them. CDR1 is MGHRA, CDR2 YSYEKL, per germline. This CDR3 is built from 16 residues. The CDR3: CASSRSEVDSNQPQHF. The CDR3 DNA is TGCGCCAGCAGCCGTTCCGAGGTAGATAGCAATCAGCCCCAGCATTTT.

The chain recombines TRBV2 with TRBJ1-5; the D is unclear. Trimming took 5 bases from V and 1 from J, leaving 6 bases between them. This CDR3 region has 13 residues. The germline V gene encodes CDR1 SNHLY and CDR2 FYNNEI. The DNA for the CDR3 is TGTGCCAGCAGTAGCGACAGCAATCAGCCCCAGCATTTT. It translates to CASSSDSNQPQHF.

This clone appeared once. The chain is built from TRBV28 and TRBJ1-1; no definite D call. The V gene lost 4 bases and the J gene lost 6 bases, with 15 bases spanning the gap. Germline V gives CDR1 MDHEN, CDR2 SYDVKM. The CDR3 extends over 14 amino acids. The CDR3 nucleotides read TGTGCCAGCAGTTCCCCGACCGGGGTCGCTGAAGCTTTCTTT. As protein: CASSSPTGVAEAFF. Full variable domain (remainder filled in from reference TRBV28 and TRBJ1-1): DVKVTQSSRYLVKRTGEKVFLECVQDMDHENMFWYRQDPGLGLRLIYFSYDVKMKEKGDIPEGYSVSREKKERFSLILESASTNQTSMYLCASSSPTGVAEAFFGQGTRLTVV.

The chain has TRBV4-1 and TRBJ2-6, with D perhaps TRBD1 (6 bases). V lost 0 bases to trimming and J lost 0 bases, with 6 bases between them. The CDR3 length is 16 residues. Germline loops: CDR1 MGHRA, CDR2 YSYEKL. The CDR3, as DNA: TGCGCCAGCAGCCAAGAGGACAGCTCTGGGGCCAACGTCCTGACTTTC. It specifies CASSQEDSSGANVLTF.

As to this clone: This sample includes further DNA sequences coding for the same CDR3. The chain couples TRBV5-1 to TRBJ1-4; 12 nucleotides line up with TRBD1. The CDR3 is 16 amino acids. The junction had 9 bases not matched to a gene; V was cut back by 4 bases and J by 8 bases. The germline CDR1 and CDR2 sequences are SGHRS and YFSETQ. CDR3 residues: CASSPGTGGAEEKLFF. The CDR3 region has the DNA TGCGCCAGCAGCCCCGGGACAGGGGGCGCCGAGGAAAAACTGTTTTTT. Using reference TRBV5-1 and TRBJ1-4 for the parts outside the CDR3, the full variable domain is KAGVTQTPRYLIKTRGQQVTLSCSPISGHRSVSWYQQTPGQGLQFLFEYFSETQRNKGNFPGRFSGRQFSNSRSEMNVSTLELGDSALYLCASSPGTGGAEEKLFFGSGTQLSVL.

This rearrangement joins TRBV19 to TRBJ2-1; D possibly corresponds to TRBD2 (6 bases). Germline V gene lookup returns CDR1 LNHDA and CDR2 SQIVND (reference sequence). Trimming shortened V by 0 bases and J by 3 bases, and 15 bases separated the two germline ends. The CDR3 length is 17 residues. In DNA, the CDR3 is TGTGCCAGTAGTATAGATTCGGGAGTGGGTGGCTACAATGAGCAGTTCTTC. Protein: CASSIDSGVGGYNEQFF.

Concerning this clone itself: A read error is likely here: a far larger clone is one base away. V gene TRBV2 combines with J gene TRBJ2-3; unclear D gene. CDR3 length equals 11 residues. Germline V lookup: CDR1 SNHLY, CDR2 FYNNEI. V gave up 5 bases and J gave up 2 bases, with 2 bases separating them. In nucleotides, the CDR3 is TGTGCCAGCAGTAACACAGATACGCAGTATTTT. This gives the protein CASSNTDTQYF.